These 32 T cell receptor beta chains came from one sample sequenced in a study of cytomegalovirus exposure and HLA in healthy donors. Generated by immunoSEQ multiplex PCR, the TCRdb table keeps only in-frame clones and is missing some. This table holds roughly 120,000 clones, about 90% found once. Sample: PBMCs. These receptors all stem from a woman under 30 in good health and CMV-seronegative.

The chain couples TRBV5-5 to TRBJ2-3; TRBD2 matches 13 bases. This CDR3 spans 16 amino acids. The germline V gene encodes CDR1 SGHKS and CDR2 YYEKEE (reference sequence). The V segment lost 0 bases and the J segment 6 bases; nucleotides outside the gene matches: 4. In DNA, the CDR3 is TGTGCCAGCAGCTTGGGGACTAGCGGGAGTTGGGATACGCAGTATTTT. This encodes CASSLGTSGSWDTQYF.

CDR3 sequence: CASSQADYYTDTQYF. The CDR3 DNA reads TGTGCCAGCAGCCAAGCGGACTATTACACAGATACGCAGTATTTT. V and J are TRBV4-2 and TRBJ2-3, with D perhaps matching TRBD2 (6 bases). Trimming stripped 1 base from V and 2 bases from J, with 10 bases between. This CDR3 comprises 15 residues. Germline CDR1 LGHNA, CDR2 YNFKEQ.

This chain's CDR3 is CATSRGGAGGAAGNTIYF. CDR3 coding DNA: TGTGCCACCAGCAGAGGTGGCGCTGGGGGGGCCGCTGGAAACACCATATATTTT. The chain employs TRBV15 and TRBJ1-3; tentatively, D is TRBD1 (6 bases). Between the trimmed V and J ends, which lost 1 base and 2 bases, there was a span of 18 bases. The CDR3 totals 18 residues. The germline V gene has CDR1 LNHNV and CDR2 YYDKDF (reference sequence).

The chain recombines TRBV27 with TRBJ2-3; 9 positions match TRBD2. There are 15 residues in the CDR3. CDR1 and CDR2 (germline): MNHEY, SMNVEV (reference sequence). V dropped 7 bases and J dropped 2; count of bases not matched to a gene: 7. CDR3 bases: TGTGCCAGCAACCCAGCGGGGGGAACCACAGATACGCAGTATTTT. Protein product: CASNPAGGTTDTQYF.

The chain is built from TRBV5-4 and TRBJ2-7; TRBD2 matches 10 bases. V trimming: 0 bases; J trimming: 0 bases; junction bases outside the gene matches: 0. From germline, CDR1 is SGHNT and CDR2 YYREEE (reference sequence). This CDR3 comprises 15 residues. CDR3 nucleotides: TGTGCCAGCAGCTTGGGACTAGCGGGCTCCTACGAGCAGTACTTC. Translation: CASSLGLAGSYEQYF.

This clone was counted between two and nine times. The CDR3: CASRQNRGCTF. The CDR3 DNA reads TGTGCCAGCAGACAGAACAGGGGTTGCACCTTC. V and J are TRBV28 and TRBJ1-2; 7 bases line up with TRBD1. This CDR3 is 11 amino acids long. J was trimmed by 13 bases and V by 6 bases; bases with no gene match: 8. Germline V gene lookup returns CDR1 MDHEN and CDR2 SYDVKM.

The V and J genes are TRBV10-3 and TRBJ1-3; D remains ambiguous. The CDR3 loop spans 13 amino acids. The germline V gene encodes CDR1 ENHRY and CDR2 SYGVKD. V was pared by 9 bases and J by 3 bases, with 12 bases between. The CDR3 sequence is CAISGSYGNTIYF. DNA of the CDR3: TGTGCCATTAGCGGGTCTTATGGAAACACCATATATTTT.

The rearrangement links TRBV5-4 to TRBJ2-1, with 14 bases aligning to TRBD2. V shed 0 bases, J shed 9 bases, and the junction held 2 bases outside the gene matches. CDR1 and CDR2 from the germline V gene are SGHNT and YYREEE (reference sequence). The CDR3 contains 15 residues. The DNA of the CDR3 is TGTGCCAGCAGCTTGGCTGGGACTAGCGGGGGTGAGCAGTTCTTC. This encodes CASSLAGTSGGEQFF.

This chain links TRBV30 with TRBJ1-1; 7 nucleotides match TRBD1. The length of the CDR3 is 13 residues. In germline, CDR1 is GTSNPN, CDR2 SVGIG (reference sequence). The junction had 4 bases not matched to a gene; V was cut back by 3 bases and J by 3 bases. The CDR3 region is CAWRKGAYTEAFF. The CDR3 nucleotides read TGTGCCTGGAGGAAGGGGGCGTACACTGAAGCTTTCTTT.

This chain connects TRBV9 to TRBJ2-7; D is perhaps TRBD2 (5 bases). This CDR3 region has 14 residues. Between the trimmed V and J ends, which lost 0 bases and 1 base, there was a span of 8 bases. Germline-derived CDR1 and CDR2 are SGDLS and YYNGEE. As DNA, the CDR3 is TGTGCCAGCAGCGTAGCTGAGGGATCCTACGAGCAGTACTTC. Its protein is CASSVAEGSYEQYF.

This chain links TRBV7-8 with TRBJ2-2; TRBD1 might be the D (5 bases). Germline V gene data show CDR1 as SGHVS and CDR2 as FQNEAQ. V was clipped by 2 bases and J by 0 bases, with 10 bases between them. The CDR3 sequence is 16 residues long. CDR3 protein: CASSLITGANTGELFF. The CDR3 DNA is TGTGCCAGCAGCTTAATCACAGGTGCGAACACCGGGGAGCTGTTTTTT. The whole variable domain, filled in from reference TRBV7-8 and TRBJ2-2, reads GAGVSQSPRYKVAKRGQDVALRCDPISGHVSLFWYQQALGQGPEFLTYFQNEAQLDKSGLPSDRFFAERPEGSVSTLKIQRTQQEDSAVYLCASSLITGANTGELFFGEGSRLTVL.

V usage is TRBV5-1 and J usage is TRBJ2-2, with D uncertain. CDR3 length: 15 amino acids. Between the trimmed V and J ends, which lost 1 base and 0 bases, there was a span of 7 bases. Germline V CDR1 and CDR2: SGHRS, YFSETQ. The CDR3 spells CASSLIPTNTGELFF. In DNA form, the CDR3 reads TGCGCCAGCAGCTTGATCCCTACGAACACCGGGGAGCTGTTTTTT.

The V call is TRBV4-1, the J call TRBJ2-5; TRBD2 matches 11 bases. J lost 1 base, V lost 3 bases, and 7 bases had no gene match. Per the germline V gene, CDR1 is MGHRA and CDR2 is YSYEKL. This CDR3 contains 17 residues. CDR3 nucleotides: TGCGCCAGCAGCCATTCCCGACTAGCGGGGCTCCAAGAGACCCAGTACTTC. Encoded protein: CASSHSRLAGLQETQYF.

The chain uses TRBV25-1 and TRBJ2-7, with 13 bases lining up with TRBD2. The trim removed 3 bases at V and 5 bases at J, leaving 10 bases unmatched. Germline V lookup: CDR1 MGHDK, CDR2 SYGVNS. The CDR3 extends over 17 amino acids. In DNA, the CDR3 is TGTGCCAGCAGTGAGGCGCACACTGGACTAGCGGGAGACGAGCAGTACTTC. Residues: CASSEAHTGLAGDEQYF.

The chain links TRBV6-6 to TRBJ2-7; 8 positions agree with TRBD2. The germline CDR1 and CDR2 sequences are MNHNY and SVGAGI (reference sequence). CDR3 length equals 16 residues. The junction had 12 bases not matched to a gene; V was cut back by 5 bases and J by 3 bases. CDR3 sequence reads: CASSTVSGTGDYEQYF. As DNA, the CDR3 is TGTGCCAGCAGTACCGTTAGCGGGACCGGGGACTACGAGCAGTACTTC.

The rearrangement links TRBV4-1 to TRBJ1-6, with TRBD1 matching 8 bases. V lost 3 bases and J lost 10; bases outside the gene matches: 2. Germline CDR1 is MGHRA and CDR2 is YSYEKL. The CDR3 length is 13 residues. The CDR3 region is CASSQPGGSPLHF. DNA for the CDR3: TGCGCCAGCAGCCAGCCAGGGGGCTCACCCCTCCACTTT.

For the CDR3, the DNA is TGCGCCAGCAGTGATTGGACGCGGGACAGGGACACTGAAGCTTTCTTT. Translation gives CASSDWTRDRDTEAFF. This chain links TRBV10-2 with TRBJ1-1; 9 bases align to TRBD1. The germline gives CDR1 WSHSY, CDR2 SAAADI. Trimming took 3 bases from V and 3 from J; bases not matched to a gene: 8. The length of the CDR3 is 16 residues.

This chain uses TRBV7-2 with TRBJ2-7, with 7 bases that match TRBD1. V was pared by 5 bases and J by 3 bases, with 7 bases of the junction left unmatched. The CDR3 extends over 14 amino acids. Germline CDR1 SGHTA, CDR2 FQGNSA. The CDR3 is CASSLLGQYYEQYF. CDR3 DNA sequence: TGTGCCAGCAGCCTTCTGGGACAGTACTACGAGCAGTACTTC.

The chain carries TRBV11-2 and TRBJ2-3; D call uncertain. Germline CDR1 SGHAT, CDR2 FQNNGV. CDR3 length equals 12 residues. The V and J ends lost 0 bases and 7 bases respectively, with 5 bases between them. In nucleotides, the CDR3 is TGTGCCAGCAGCTTAGAGGAGCATACGCAGTATTTT. Protein product: CASSLEEHTQYF.

V and J are TRBV6-5 and TRBJ1-2; TRBD1 matches 7 bases. The CDR3 runs to 13 residues. The germline CDR1 and CDR2 sequences are MNHEY and SVGAGI. V was clipped by 2 bases and J by 6 bases; unmatched bases: 3. The CDR3 reads CASSYATGDGYTF. The CDR3 nucleotides read TGTGCCAGCAGTTACGCAACAGGGGATGGCTACACCTTC.

This clone was observed once. The chain combines TRBV7-2 with TRBJ2-7; no firm D call. Germline V gene sequence: CDR1 SGHTA, CDR2 FQGNSA. Trimming removed 2 bases from V and 3 bases from J, with 14 bases in between. CDR3 length: 15 residues. Here the CDR3 reads CASSLIRIECYEQYF. In DNA form, the CDR3 reads TGTGCCAGCAGCTTAATTCGTATCGAGTGCTACGAGCAGTACTTC. The full variable domain, rest sourced from reference TRBV7-2 and TRBJ2-7, is GAGVSQSPSNKVTEKGKDVELRCDPISGHTALYWYRQSLGQGLEFLIYFQGNSAPDKSGLPSDRFSAERTGGSVSTLTIQRTQQEDSAVYLCASSLIRIECYEQYFGPGTRLTVT.

The chain employs TRBV18 and TRBJ1-2, with unresolved D. This CDR3 is built from 14 residues. V lost 2 bases, J lost 8 bases, and 15 bases lay in between. The germline V gene has CDR1 KGHSH and CDR2 LQKENI. CDR3 DNA: TGTGCCAGCTCACCATCCTCTCAGGACTCCGGCTACACCTTC. It specifies CASSPSSQDSGYTF.

The J gene is TRBJ2-2, the V gene TRBV2; 12 bases align to TRBD2. The CDR3 is 16 residues long. The V and J ends lost 7 bases and 2 bases, in that order; junction bases with no gene match: 5. Germline V gene data show CDR1 as SNHLY and CDR2 as FYNNEI. The CDR3 protein is CASKLAGGQNTGELFF. CDR3 coding DNA: TGTGCCAGCAAACTAGCGGGGGGCCAAAACACCGGGGAGCTGTTTTTT.

The rearrangement links TRBV6-1 to TRBJ1-6; possibly TRBD1 for D (5 bases). Germline assignment: CDR1 MNHNS and CDR2 SASEGT. The CDR3 has 15 amino acids. The ends were cut back, 2 bases at V and 9 bases at J, with 14 bases in the middle. CDR3 coding DNA: TGTGCCAGCAGTGAATTTCGGGGGAACGGTTCACCCCTCCACTTT. This codes for CASSEFRGNGSPLHF.

This sequence joins TRBV2 and TRBJ1-5, with D perhaps matching TRBD1 (6 bases). The length of the CDR3 is 14 residues. Trimming took 5 bases from V and 7 from J, leaving 15 bases between them. Looked up from germline, CDR1 is SNHLY and CDR2 is FYNNEI. CDR3 nucleotide sequence: TGTGCCAGCAGTACCCAGGGGACGATGCAGCCCCAGCATTTT. Translated: CASSTQGTMQPQHF. Full variable domain (missing parts from reference TRBV2 and TRBJ1-5): EPEVTQTPSHQVTQMGQEVILRCVPISNHLYFYWYRQILGQKVEFLVSFYNNEISEKSEIFDDQFSVERPDGSNFTLKIRSTKLEDSAMYFCASSTQGTMQPQHFGDGTRLSIL.

V gene TRBV18 combines with J gene TRBJ1-2; TRBD1 might be the D (5 bases). This CDR3 is built from 16 residues. Germline values: CDR1 KGHSH, CDR2 LQKENI. The V gene lost 3 bases and the J gene lost 4 bases, with 18 bases spanning the gap. The CDR3 sequence is CASSPTSGISSYGYTF. The CDR3, as DNA: TGTGCCAGCTCACCTACCTCAGGGATATCCTCCTATGGCTACACCTTC. Complete variable domain (other parts from reference TRBV18 and TRBJ1-2): NAGVMQNPRHLVRRRGQEARLRCSPMKGHSHVYWYRQLPEEGLKFMVYLQKENIIDESGMPKERFSAEFPKEGPSILRIQQVVRGDSAAYFCASSPTSGISSYGYTFGSGTRLTVV.

V is TRBV19 and J is TRBJ1-5; possible D gene TRBD1, 6 bases. The CDR3 is 18 amino acids. The germline V and J ends were trimmed by 8 bases and 0 bases, with 23 bases remaining between them. The germline V gene encodes CDR1 LNHDA and CDR2 SQIVND (reference sequence). In nucleotides, the CDR3 is TGTGCCAGTGGGTTCCCCCGGGCGGGGGGGCGTAGCAATCAGCCCCAGCATTTT. Translated, it gives CASGFPRAGGRSNQPQHF.

The chain joins TRBV2 to TRBJ2-5; D unresolved. This CDR3 contains 13 residues. V lost 4 bases to trimming and J lost 4 bases, with 10 bases between them. The germline CDR1 and CDR2 sequences are SNHLY and FYNNEI. CDR3 in DNA: TGTGCCAGCAGTGGGCAGACAAGAGAGACCCAGTACTTC. Translated, it gives CASSGQTRETQYF.

The chain links TRBV7-3 to TRBJ2-5; possibly TRBD1 for D (7 bases). Germline lookup yields CDR1 SGHTA and CDR2 FQGTGA. The CDR3 has 17 residues. Deletions cut 5 bases from V and 2 bases from J, with 21 bases between. CDR3 coding DNA: TGTGCCAGCAGCCCAGGGGGGCAGGGAAGGAGACAAGAGACCCAGTACTTC. Residues: CASSPGGQGRRQETQYF.

The chain combines TRBV4-3 with TRBJ2-3; no definite D call. Looked up from germline, CDR1 is LGHNA and CDR2 is YSLEER. The V and J ends lost 3 bases and 3 bases respectively, with 4 bases between them. The CDR3 sequence is 12 residues long. CDR3 protein: CASSQSTDTQYF. CDR3 sequence (DNA): TGCGCCAGCAGCCAGTCGACAGATACGCAGTATTTT.

V gene TRBV5-1 combines with J gene TRBJ2-1; weak D call: TRBD2 (5 bases). Germline CDR1 is SGHRS and CDR2 is YFSETQ. The CDR3 has 13 residues. V dropped 0 bases and J dropped 12 bases, with 13 bases sitting between them. The CDR3 here is CASSLERAEGQFF. The CDR3, as DNA: TGCGCCAGCAGCTTGGAACGTGCCGAGGGGCAGTTCTTC.

This clone was observed a handful of times. V and J are TRBV7-6 and TRBJ2-5, with TRBD2 matching over 8 bases. The CDR3 runs 15 residues. CDR1 is SGHVS and CDR2 is FNYEAQ in the germline V gene. V gave up 7 bases and J gave up 5 bases; unmatched junction bases: 12. The CDR3 DNA is TGTGCCAGCACATCAACCGGGGGGGCGGAGGAGACCCAGTACTTC. Residues: CASTSTGGAEETQYF.